This entry concerns a single T cell receptor beta chain. The antigen remains undetermined. The junction differs from germline at one of its ends, possibly a read error. Amplification of TCR beta CDR3 regions was performed using RNA transcripts as template. First-round RT-PCR of the TCR CDR3 relied on the HTBI primer set. MiXCR, applied by TCRdb to the multiplex PCR reads, yields one record per CDR3 protein. Among 700,000 to 950,000 distinct CDR3 sequences listed, roughly a third were seen once. This record comes from a study of T cells in Graves' hyperthyroidism and ophthalmopathy. Exclusion criteria comprised uncontrolled infection, other autoimmune disease, pregnancy or lactation. Study observations and caveats: Appearing also in blood were most of the thyroid clonotypes expanded above 0.001.

CDR1 SGHKS and CDR2 YYEKEE come from the germline V gene (reference sequence). The CDR3 runs to 14 residues. This chain uses TRBV5-5 with TRBJ1-3; no reliable D call. The sequenced sample consisted of blood. The source is a woman between 40 and 55 years old with Graves' hyperthyroidism. CDR3 sequence (DNA): TGCGCCAGCAGCCAAGTGGCTTCTGGAAACACCATATATTTT. It encodes CASSQVASGNTIYF.